The 17 T cell receptor beta chains below were found in one sample sequenced in a study of T cell repertoires in cytomegalovirus infection. TCRdb re-called the reads with MiXCR, one entry per CDR3 protein. The top ten hold less than 25% of the sample, which has 55,000 to 85,000 distinct CDR3 sequences, under 4.5% seen once. Sample: PBMCs. These receptors all stem from a human donor in good health (CMV status not recorded). Some clones in this sample may be carry-over from other donors' samples.

This clonotype was picked up many times. This chain joins TRBV7-2 and TRBJ1-2; 9 positions match TRBD1. CDR1 is SGHTA, CDR2 FQGNSA, per germline. The CDR3 runs 14 residues. V dropped 5 bases and J dropped 5; count of bases not matched to a gene: 6. CDR3 bases: TGTGCCAGCAGCCGCACCGGGACAGGGTATGGCTACACCTTC. Translated: CASSRTGTGYGYTF.

This clonotype showed up many times. The chain carries TRBV7-2 and TRBJ1-4; 10 bases align to TRBD1. The V gene end was trimmed by 4 bases and the J gene end by 7 bases; junction bases not matched to a gene: 6. This CDR3 spans 15 amino acids. Germline CDR1 is SGHTA and CDR2 is FQGNSA. The CDR3 spells CASSSTGTGAEKLFF. The CDR3 nucleotides read TGTGCCAGCAGCTCAACCGGGACAGGGGCTGAAAAACTGTTTTTT. The whole variable domain, remainder taken from reference TRBV7-2 and TRBJ1-4, is GAGVSQSPSNKVTEKGKDVELRCDPISGHTALYWYRQSLGQGLEFLIYFQGNSAPDKSGLPSDRFSAERTGGSVSTLTIQRTQQEDSAVYLCASSSTGTGAEKLFFGSGTQLSVL.

A word on this clonotype: A much larger clone differs from this one at a single base, so this may be a read error. The gene calls are TRBV7-2 and TRBJ2-3, with D uncertain. The germline gives CDR1 SGHTA, CDR2 FQGNSA. The CDR3 contains 13 residues. The CDR3 region is CVSCLGWTDTQYF. DNA for the CDR3: TGTGTCAGCTGCCTGGGCTGGACAGATACGCAGTATTTT.

Comments on this clonotype: Given a much more abundant clone one base away, this may be a read error. The chain has TRBV6-5 and TRBJ1-5, with D tentatively TRBD1 (5 bases). CDR1 MNHEY and CDR2 SVGAGI come from the germline V gene. The CDR3 is 15 amino acids. CDR3 nucleotides: TGTGCCAGCAGTTACGAATCATCGGACAATCAGCCCCGGCATTTT. Translation gives CASSYESSDNQPRHF.

This clonotype was recorded many times. The chain has TRBV7-9 and TRBJ2-3, with a possible D match to TRBD1 (6 bases). The ends were cut back, 2 bases at V and 5 bases at J, with 14 bases in the middle. The V gene's germline CDR1 is SEHNR and CDR2 FQNEAQ (reference sequence). The CDR3 has 15 residues. The CDR3 reads CASSLSPGEGDTQYF. CDR3 DNA sequence: TGTGCCAGCAGCTTAAGCCCAGGGGAAGGAGATACGCAGTATTTT.

This clonotype was picked up many times. The J gene is TRBJ1-6, the V gene TRBV12-3 or TRBV12-4; maybe TRBD1 (5 bases). The length of the CDR3 is 14 residues. V was pared by 3 bases and J by 8 bases, with 11 bases between. CDR3: CASSLSTGDSPLHF. CDR3 DNA: TGTGCCAGCAGTTTGTCCACGGGGGATTCACCCCTCCACTTT.

This clonotype occurred many times. Here the CDR3 reads CASSLSQTGPGYTF. In DNA, the CDR3 is TGTGCCAGCAGCTTATCCCAGACAGGGCCTGGCTACACCTTC. The chain recombines TRBV7-2 with TRBJ1-2; 7 nucleotides agree with TRBD1. The CDR3 is 14 residues long. The V gene end was trimmed by 2 bases and the J gene end by 7 bases; junction bases not matched to a gene: 7. Germline V gene lookup returns CDR1 SGHTA and CDR2 FQGNSA.

This clonotype was seen ten or more times. V and J are TRBV7-2 and TRBJ2-3; D is ambiguous. This CDR3 is built from 12 residues. Trimming stripped 2 bases from V and 7 bases from J, with 7 bases between. Germline V gene data show CDR1 as SGHTA and CDR2 as FQGNSA. The CDR3 DNA is TGTGCCAGCAGCTTATCTGGACATACGCAGTATTTT. As protein: CASSLSGHTQYF.

This chain uses TRBV7-2 with TRBJ1-1; possible D gene TRBD1, 6 bases. Germline CDR1 SGHTA, CDR2 FQGNSA. Trimming left V 5 bases short and J 0 bases short, with 13 bases between. CDR3 length: 15 residues. CDR3 amino acids: CASSPRTEMNTEAFF. In nucleotides, the CDR3 is TGTGCCAGCAGCCCACGGACAGAGATGAACACTGAAGCTTTCTTT.

This clonotype came up many times. The rearrangement uses TRBV28 and TRBJ1-1; a possible D gene is TRBD1 (6 bases). Trimming removed 4 bases at V and 5 bases at J, with 17 bases between. There are 15 residues in the CDR3. Germline V gene sequence: CDR1 MDHEN, CDR2 SYDVKM. For the CDR3, the DNA is TGTGCCAGCAGTTCCTCCGCAGGGGCGGGAACTGAAGCTTTCTTT. Amino acid sequence: CASSSSAGAGTEAFF.

In the case of this clonotype: A much larger clone lies a single base off, so this may be a read error. The rearrangement joins TRBV28 to TRBJ2-2; 7 nucleotides agree with TRBD2. Germline assignment: CDR1 MDHEN and CDR2 SYDVKM. V gave up 8 bases and J gave up 6 bases; unmatched junction bases: 15. The CDR3 length is 16 residues. The CDR3 region has the DNA TGTGCCAGCGGTATCACCGGGACTAAGTTGCCCGGGGAGCTGTTTTTT. Its protein is CASGITGTKLPGELFF.

This clonotype was recorded at least ten times. The J gene is TRBJ2-1, the V gene TRBV6-1; 9 bases line up with TRBD2. Germline V gives CDR1 MNHNS, CDR2 SASEGT. CDR3 length: 13 amino acids. The J segment lost 9 bases and the V segment lost 8 bases, leaving 8 bases of the junction unmatched. The CDR3 loop is CASGASGGFEQFF. For the CDR3, the DNA is TGTGCCAGCGGGGCAAGCGGGGGGTTTGAGCAGTTCTTC.

The table lists this clonotype with many counts. This rearrangement joins TRBV7-2 to TRBJ1-5; TRBD1 aligns across 7 bases. The trim removed 3 bases at V and 5 bases at J, leaving 16 bases unmatched. The CDR3 extends over 18 amino acids. CDR1 is SGHTA and CDR2 is FQGNSA in the germline V gene. The CDR3 bases are TGTGCCAGCAGCTTTACTTCTACGGGGGACCAGGGGGATCAGCCCCAGCATTTT. This sequence encodes CASSFTSTGDQGDQPQHF.

This clonotype showed up many times. This chain uses TRBV7-6 with TRBJ2-7; TRBD2 aligns across 10 bases. V dropped 5 bases and J dropped 6; count of bases not matched to a gene: 4. The CDR3 has 13 amino acids. Per germline, CDR1 SGHVS and CDR2 FNYEAQ. Written as DNA, the CDR3 is TGTGCCAGCAGCCCTAGGACTAGCGGCGAGCAGTACTTC. Its protein is CASSPRTSGEQYF.

The rearrangement uses TRBV4-2 and TRBJ2-5; D is unclear. Germline V gene lookup returns CDR1 LGHNA and CDR2 YNFKEQ. This CDR3 contains 16 residues. V shed 4 bases and J shed 5 bases, with 20 bases lying between them. The CDR3, as DNA: TGTGCCAGCAGCCCGGGTCCAGTAGCTGGTCGGGAGACCCAGTACTTC. Amino acid sequence: CASSPGPVAGRETQYF.

In its sample, this clonotype was seen many times. J is TRBJ2-3 and V is TRBV6-1; D remains ambiguous. In germline, CDR1 is MNHNS, CDR2 SASEGT. The CDR3 extends over 13 amino acids. V lost 5 bases and J lost 4, with 10 bases in between. CDR3 in amino acids: CASSYPGSDTQYF. The CDR3 DNA is TGTGCCAGCAGTTACCCTGGGTCAGATACGCAGTATTTT.

This clonotype was observed a handful of times. The chain uses TRBV7-2 and TRBJ2-2; D possibly corresponds to TRBD2 (6 bases). V lost 4 bases and J lost 4, with 16 bases in between. The CDR3 contains 16 residues. Germline V gene lookup returns CDR1 SGHTA and CDR2 FQGNSA. The CDR3, as DNA: TGTGCCAGCAGCTCCCCCGCGGGGCGAGGCACCGGGGAGCTGTTTTTT. Translation gives CASSSPAGRGTGELFF.